Below, 32 T cell receptor beta chains from the same sample are listed, as sequenced in a study of blood T cell repertoires in COVID-19. Method: immunoSEQ multiplex PCR; TCRdb's copy keeps in-frame clones and lacks some. The table has about 140,000 clones, 84% seen once. Material: peripheral blood. The receptors come from a woman older than 75 in a cohort sampled during active or convalescent COVID-19.

The chain links TRBV7-3 to TRBJ1-2; D not certain. The CDR3 consists of 13 residues. The V gene lost 5 bases and the J gene lost 5 bases, with 12 bases spanning the gap. Germline V gene sequence: CDR1 SGHTA, CDR2 FQGTGA. This chain's CDR3 is CASSPLSGYGYTF. In DNA form, the CDR3 reads TGTGCCAGCAGCCCACTAAGTGGGTATGGCTACACCTTC.

The V call is TRBV5-4, the J call TRBJ2-2, with 13 nucleotides matching TRBD2. Unmatched junction bases numbered 6, after V lost 4 bases and J lost 6 bases. CDR1 is SGHNT, CDR2 YYREEE, per germline (reference sequence). The CDR3 loop spans 16 amino acids. This chain's CDR3 is CASSRILAGGSGELFF. CDR3 DNA: TGTGCCAGCAGCCGGATACTAGCGGGGGGGTCCGGGGAGCTGTTTTTT.

The chain carries TRBV21-1 and TRBJ1-4; the table's D gene call, TRBD1, was not cross checked with the DNA. TRBV21-1 is a documented pseudogene. CDR3 length equals 15 residues. This CDR3 reads CASSKWKGTNEKLFF. The CDR3 DNA reads as TGTGCCAGCAGCAAATGGAAGGGGACTAATGAAAAACTGTTTTTT.

CDR3 sequence: CASSIVGGGDTQYF. The CDR3 nucleotides are TGTGCCAGTAGTATAGTCGGGGGGGGAGATACGCAGTATTTT. The chain recombines TRBV19 with TRBJ2-3; 8 positions agree with TRBD2. This CDR3 has 14 amino acids. Germline V gene lookup returns CDR1 LNHDA and CDR2 SQIVND (reference sequence). V trimming: 1 base; J trimming: 5 bases; junction bases outside the gene matches: 2.

This rearrangement joins TRBV7-2 to TRBJ2-1; 11 nucleotides line up with TRBD2. Trimming at V came to 7 bases and at J to 4 bases, leaving 6 bases not matched to a gene. The CDR3 spans 15 residues. The germline V gene encodes CDR1 SGHTA and CDR2 FQGNSA. DNA for the CDR3: TGTGCCAGCATCGATAGCGGGGGGGCGTACAATGAGCAGTTCTTC. Translating it yields CASIDSGGAYNEQFF.

The chain has TRBV29-1 and TRBJ1-2; TRBD1 agrees at 8 bases. The junction had 7 bases not matched to a gene; V was cut back by 4 bases and J by 6 bases. From germline, CDR1 is SQVTM and CDR2 ANQGSEA. The CDR3 is 13 amino acids. The CDR3 DNA reads as TGCAGCGTTGCGGCAGGGGGCGTCGATGGCTACACCTTC. It specifies CSVAAGGVDGYTF.

This chain joins TRBV19 and TRBJ2-5, with 9 bases aligning to TRBD1. Germline CDR1 LNHDA, CDR2 SQIVND (reference sequence). The CDR3 length is 14 residues. Unmatched junction bases numbered 4, after V lost 4 bases and J lost 4 bases. The DNA of the CDR3 is TGTGCCAGTAGTAAGGGGACAGGGAGAGAGACCCAGTACTTC. This sequence encodes CASSKGTGRETQYF. Full variable domain (rest looked up from reference TRBV19 and TRBJ2-5): DGGITQSPKYLFRKEGQNVTLSCEQNLNHDAMYWYRQDPGQGLRLIYYSQIVNDFQKGDIAEGYSVSREKKESFPLTVTSAQKNPTAFYLCASSKGTGRETQYFGPGTRLLVL.

The chain links TRBV6-5 to TRBJ2-1, with a tentative D call TRBD1 (5 bases). This CDR3 has 12 amino acids. Per the germline V gene, CDR1 is MNHEY and CDR2 is SVGAGI. V was pared by 2 bases and J by 12 bases, with 11 bases between. As DNA, the CDR3 is TGTGCCAGCAGTTACGACAGTCTCGTGCAGTTCTTC. It codes for CASSYDSLVQFF.

The genes are TRBV27 and TRBJ2-1; 7 bases map to TRBD2. J was trimmed by 7 bases and V by 5 bases; bases with no gene match: 8. CDR1 and CDR2 (germline): MNHEY, SMNVEV (reference sequence). This CDR3 spans 14 amino acids. CDR3 region: CASSLTSPRNEQFF. The CDR3 DNA reads TGTGCCAGCAGTCTGACTAGCCCGAGGAATGAGCAGTTCTTC.

The genes are TRBV18 and TRBJ1-1; D uncertain. This CDR3 comprises 13 residues. V was pared by 5 bases and J by 1 base, with 8 bases between. CDR1 and CDR2 (germline): KGHSH, LQKENI. CDR3 sequence (DNA): TGTGCCAGCTCATCGGGGTCGAACACTGAAGCTTTCTTT. Its translation: CASSSGSNTEAFF.

This rearrangement joins TRBV30 to TRBJ1-2; 10 bases map to TRBD1. From germline, CDR1 is GTSNPN and CDR2 SVGIG (reference sequence). This CDR3 contains 15 residues. The V and J ends lost 3 bases and 2 bases, in that order; junction bases with no gene match: 6. CDR3 protein: CAWRRDRGTNYGYTF. The CDR3 coding sequence is TGTGCCTGGAGGCGGGACAGGGGAACGAACTATGGCTACACCTTC.

V gene TRBV7-2 combines with J gene TRBJ2-5, with D maybe TRBD2 (5 bases). This CDR3 spans 14 amino acids. V was cut by 2 bases and J by 2 bases, with 9 bases left in between. Looked up from germline, CDR1 is SGHTA and CDR2 is FQGNSA. CDR3 sequence reads: CASSLYGIQETQYF. CDR3 coding DNA: TGTGCCAGCAGCTTATACGGGATTCAAGAGACCCAGTACTTC.

In this sample, this clone turned up once. This CDR3 reads CASSQPGLMADTQYF. The CDR3 DNA reads TGTGCCAGCAGCCAACCGGGACTAATGGCAGATACGCAGTATTTT. The genes are TRBV3-1 (or the pseudogene TRBV3-2) and TRBJ2-3, with 7 positions matching TRBD2. CDR1 LGHDT and CDR2 YNNKEL come from the germline V gene (reference sequence). The CDR3 contains 15 residues. Trimming removed 2 bases from V and 4 bases from J; junction bases left unmatched: 6.

This clone was recorded only once. The chain combines TRBV12-3 or TRBV12-4 with TRBJ1-2; TRBD1 is a possible D gene (6 bases). CDR3 length equals 13 residues. V was trimmed by 5 bases and J by 7 bases, leaving 14 bases between them. As DNA, the CDR3 is TGTGCCAGCAGTGGGCCCGGGGGGGCTGGCTACACCTTC. This sequence encodes CASSGPGGAGYTF.

Comments on this clone: Other DNA variants within this sample encode the same CDR3. The gene calls are TRBV19 and TRBJ2-5, with 7 bases matching TRBD2. J gave up 3 bases and V 3 bases, and 4 bases lay outside the gene matches. The CDR3 has 14 amino acids. From germline, CDR1 is LNHDA and CDR2 SQIVND (reference sequence). Here the CDR3 DNA reads TGTGCCAGTAGTATTTGGGCGGGAGAAGAGACCCAGTACTTC. This gives the protein CASSIWAGEETQYF.

This clone was observed once. The chain carries TRBV29-1 and TRBJ1-1; a possible D gene is TRBD1 (6 bases). The CDR3 is 14 amino acids. The germline CDR1 and CDR2 sequences are SQVTM and ANQGSEA. The germline V and J ends were trimmed by 6 bases and 4 bases, with 18 bases remaining between them. The CDR3 loop is CSVSGIQGSTEAFF. Here the CDR3 DNA reads TGCAGCGTCTCTGGGATACAGGGCTCCACTGAAGCTTTCTTT.

This chain links TRBV4-2 with TRBJ2-3, with D unclear. This CDR3 comprises 18 residues. Germline V gene sequence: CDR1 LGHNA, CDR2 YNFKEQ. The V end lost 0 bases, the J end lost 2 bases, and 18 bases lay between the germline ends. The CDR3 DNA follows: TGTGCCAGCAGCCAAGATCTTCTAGTGGCAACACCCACAGATACGCAGTATTTT. Translation: CASSQDLLVATPTDTQYF.

This clone was seen more than once but under ten times. The CDR3 reads CASTGQGIWSPLHF. The DNA for the CDR3 is TGTGCCAGTACGGGACAGGGGATTTGGTCACCCCTCCACTTT. The chain couples TRBV19 to TRBJ1-6; 10 nucleotides line up with TRBD1. The CDR3 spans 14 residues. With 7 bases clipped from V and 10 bases from J, the junction kept 7 bases outside the gene matches. Per germline, CDR1 LNHDA and CDR2 SQIVND (reference sequence).

The V call is TRBV2, the J call TRBJ2-3, with D perhaps matching TRBD2 (6 bases). The V end lost 2 bases, the J end lost 5 bases, and 17 bases lay between the germline ends. The CDR3 totals 16 residues. From germline, CDR1 is SNHLY and CDR2 FYNNEI. The CDR3 nucleotides read TGTGCCAGCAGTGAACGTGAGCCCGGGGGTGGAGATACGCAGTATTTT. Amino acids: CASSEREPGGGDTQYF.

This chain uses TRBV19 with TRBJ1-1; possibly TRBD1 for D (6 bases). The CDR3 has 14 amino acids. V was cut by 6 bases and J by 4 bases, with 15 bases left in between. Germline CDR1 reads LNHDA; CDR2 reads SQIVND (reference sequence). The CDR3 DNA sequence: TGTGCCAGTAGCCAACAGGGCGACGGCACTGAAGCTTTCTTT. The encoded protein is CASSQQGDGTEAFF.

In its sample, this clone was seen a few times. Mismatch with germline at one junction end may stem from a read error. The rearrangement uses TRBV12-5 and TRBJ1-6, with D maybe TRBD1 (6 bases). The CDR3 sequence is 16 residues long. Germline assignment: CDR1 LGHNT and CDR2 FRNRAP. CDR3 protein: CTPVWPEQGYNSPLHF. DNA of the CDR3: TGTACACCTGTATGGCCCGAACAGGGTTATAACTCACCCCTCCACTTT.

The rearrangement links TRBV9 to TRBJ2-2; 9 nucleotides agree with TRBD1. The CDR3 has 15 residues. The ends lost 4 bases at V and 1 base at J; junction bases unmatched: 2. Germline values: CDR1 SGDLS, CDR2 YYNGEE. The CDR3 DNA is TGTGCCAGCAGCAGACAGGGGGGGAACACCGGGGAGCTGTTTTTT. As protein: CASSRQGGNTGELFF.

The rearrangement uses TRBV6-5 and TRBJ1-3; 10 positions match TRBD1. Germline assignment: CDR1 MNHEY and CDR2 SVGAGI. V trimming: 5 bases; J trimming: 6 bases; junction bases outside the gene matches: 4. CDR3 length: 14 residues. CDR3 sequence (DNA): TGTGCCAGCAGTAGGGACAGGGGTGTAAACACCATATATTTT. Translating gives CASSRDRGVNTIYF.

V and J are TRBV27 and TRBJ2-7; perhaps TRBD1 as D (5 bases). Germline-derived CDR1 and CDR2 are MNHEY and SMNVEV (reference sequence). CDR3 size: 12 residues. The CDR3 DNA reads as TGTGACGTAGGCAGGGTTTCCTACGAGCAGTACTTC. Translation: CDVGRVSYEQYF.

The table lists this clone with a count of one. As DNA, the CDR3 is TGTGCCATCAGTGGGAGGATAGAAAGGGAGACCCAGTACTTC. Protein sequence: CAISGRIERETQYF. This chain links TRBV10-3 with TRBJ2-5; a possible D gene is TRBD2 (5 bases). This CDR3 spans 14 amino acids. The germline V gene encodes CDR1 ENHRY and CDR2 SYGVKD. Between the trimmed V and J ends, which lost 4 bases and 5 bases, there was a span of 14 bases.

Notes on this clone: Within the sample, other DNA sequences also encode this same CDR3. The genes are TRBV7-6 and TRBJ2-2; D is unresolved. CDR3 size: 13 residues. V lost 5 bases to trimming and J lost 2 bases, with 6 bases between them. CDR1 and CDR2 (germline): SGHVS, FNYEAQ. CDR3 nucleotide sequence: TGTGCCAGCAGCAGGAGTAACACCGGGGAGCTGTTTTTT. Its translation: CASSRSNTGELFF. The entire variable domain, with the rest obtained from reference TRBV7-6 and TRBJ2-2, is as follows: GAGVSQSPRYKVTKRGQDVALRCDPISGHVSLYWYRQALGQGPEFLTYFNYEAQQDKSGLPNDRFSAERPEGSISTLTIQRTEQRDSAMYRCASSRSNTGELFFGEGSRLTVL.

This clone was found once. The genes are TRBV5-4 and TRBJ1-1, with 7 bases matching TRBD1. The trim removed 3 bases at V and 1 base at J, leaving 3 bases unmatched. The CDR3 is made up of 14 amino acids. Looked up from germline, CDR1 is SGHNT and CDR2 is YYREEE (reference sequence). The CDR3 is CASSWGTANTEAFF. The DNA for the CDR3 is TGTGCCAGCAGCTGGGGGACAGCGAACACTGAAGCTTTCTTT. The full variable domain, completed using reference TRBV5-4 and TRBJ1-1, is ETGVTQSPTHLIKTRGQQVTLRCSSQSGHNTVSWYQQALGQGPQFIFQYYREEENGRGNFPPRFSGLQFPNYSSELNVNALELDDSALYLCASSWGTANTEAFFGQGTRLTVV.

The gene calls are TRBV4-2 and TRBJ2-2; 8 nucleotides align to TRBD2. V lost 2 bases, J lost 9 bases, and 11 bases stayed unmatched. Germline loops: CDR1 LGHNA, CDR2 YNFKEQ. The CDR3 is 16 residues long. CDR3 coding DNA: TGTGCCAGCAGCCAATCCGGCGGGGGGCAGGGAAGGGAGCTGTTTTTT. Protein product: CASSQSGGGQGRELFF.

The sample holds a few counts of this clone. This chain joins TRBV2 and TRBJ2-3, with a tentative D call TRBD1 (6 bases). Trimming removed 6 bases from V and 6 bases from J, with 16 bases in between. The CDR3 has 14 amino acids. Germline assignment: CDR1 SNHLY and CDR2 FYNNEI. The chain's CDR3 is CASSGTGNGDTQYF. For the CDR3, the DNA is TGTGCCAGCAGCGGTACAGGGAATGGCGATACGCAGTATTTT.

The J gene is TRBJ1-2, the V gene TRBV5-8, with 9 bases identical to TRBD1. The V segment lost 4 bases and the J segment 7 bases; nucleotides outside the gene matches: 5. This CDR3 is 13 amino acids long. The germline V gene has CDR1 SGHTS and CDR2 YDEGEE. The CDR3 bases are TGTGCCAGCAGCCGAGGGACAGGGAGTGGCTACACCTTC. This encodes CASSRGTGSGYTF.

The genes are TRBV6-2 or TRBV6-3 and TRBJ2-5; perhaps TRBD1 as D (6 bases). V lost 0 bases, J lost 4 bases, and 9 bases lay in between. The germline V gene encodes CDR1 MNHEY and CDR2 SVGEGT. CDR3 size: 14 residues. The CDR3 protein is CASSYSHRAETQYF. Written as DNA, the CDR3 is TGTGCCAGCAGTTACTCGCACAGGGCAGAGACCCAGTACTTC.

V is TRBV7-3 and J is TRBJ2-3; tentatively, D is TRBD1 (5 bases). Trimming took off 3 bases at V and 6 bases at J, with 10 bases between the two ends. Germline values: CDR1 SGHTA, CDR2 FQGTGA. The CDR3 covers 13 residues. Written as DNA, the CDR3 is TGTGCCAGCAGCTTCCAGGGCCGGGATACGCAGTATTTT. Translation gives CASSFQGRDTQYF. The entire variable domain, with the rest obtained from reference TRBV7-3 and TRBJ2-3, is as follows: GAGVSQTPSNKVTEKGKYVELRCDPISGHTALYWYRQSLGQGPEFLIYFQGTGAADDSGLPNDRFFAVRPEGSVSTLKIQRTERGDSAVYLCASSFQGRDTQYFGPGTRLTVL.